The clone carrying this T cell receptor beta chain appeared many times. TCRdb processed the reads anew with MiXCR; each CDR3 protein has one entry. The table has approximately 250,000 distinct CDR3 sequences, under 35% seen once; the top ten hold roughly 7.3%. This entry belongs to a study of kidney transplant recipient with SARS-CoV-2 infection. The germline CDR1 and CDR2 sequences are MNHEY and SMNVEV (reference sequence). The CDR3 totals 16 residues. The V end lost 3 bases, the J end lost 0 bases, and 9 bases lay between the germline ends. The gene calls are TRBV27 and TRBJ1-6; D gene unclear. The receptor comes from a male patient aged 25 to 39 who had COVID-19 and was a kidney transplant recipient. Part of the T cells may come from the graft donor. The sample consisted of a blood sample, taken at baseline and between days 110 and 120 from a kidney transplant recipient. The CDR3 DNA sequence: TGTGCCAGCAGTTTGGGTCGGAGCTCCTATAATTCACCCCTCCACTTT. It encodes CASSLGRSSYNSPLHF.